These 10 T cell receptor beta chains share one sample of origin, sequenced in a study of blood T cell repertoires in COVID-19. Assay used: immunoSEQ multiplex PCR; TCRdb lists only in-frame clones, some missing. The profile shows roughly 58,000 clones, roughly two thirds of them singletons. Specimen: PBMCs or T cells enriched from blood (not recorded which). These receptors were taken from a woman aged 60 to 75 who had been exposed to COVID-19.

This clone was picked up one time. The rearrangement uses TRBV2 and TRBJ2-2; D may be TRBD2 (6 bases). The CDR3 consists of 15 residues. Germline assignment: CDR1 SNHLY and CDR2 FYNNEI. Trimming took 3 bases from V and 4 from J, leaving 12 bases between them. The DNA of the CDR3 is TGTGCCAGCAGTGAGGGGACTCATATCACCGGGGAGCTGTTTTTT. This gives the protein CASSEGTHITGELFF.

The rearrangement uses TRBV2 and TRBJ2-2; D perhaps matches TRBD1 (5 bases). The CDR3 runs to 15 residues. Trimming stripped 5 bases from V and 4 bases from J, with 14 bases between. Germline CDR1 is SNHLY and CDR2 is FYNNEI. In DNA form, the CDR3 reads TGTGCCAGCAGTCGATTCGACAGCTCCACCGGGGAGCTGTTTTTT. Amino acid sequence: CASSRFDSSTGELFF.

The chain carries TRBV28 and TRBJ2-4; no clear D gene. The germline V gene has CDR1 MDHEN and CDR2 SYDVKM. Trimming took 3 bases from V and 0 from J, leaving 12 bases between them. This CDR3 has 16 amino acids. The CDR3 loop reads CASSFASNLAKNIQYF. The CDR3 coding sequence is TGTGCCAGCAGTTTTGCCAGTAATCTAGCCAAAAACATTCAGTACTTC. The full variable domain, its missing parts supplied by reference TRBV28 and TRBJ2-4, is DVKVTQSSRYLVKRTGEKVFLECVQDMDHENMFWYRQDPGLGLRLIYFSYDVKMKEKGDIPEGYSVSREKKERFSLILESASTNQTSMYLCASSFASNLAKNIQYFGAGTRLSVL.

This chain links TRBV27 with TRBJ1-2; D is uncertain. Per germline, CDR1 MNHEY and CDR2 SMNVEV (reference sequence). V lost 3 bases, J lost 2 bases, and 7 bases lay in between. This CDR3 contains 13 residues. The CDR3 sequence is CASSFSGNYGYTF. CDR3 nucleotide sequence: TGTGCCAGCAGTTTTTCAGGAAACTATGGCTACACCTTC.

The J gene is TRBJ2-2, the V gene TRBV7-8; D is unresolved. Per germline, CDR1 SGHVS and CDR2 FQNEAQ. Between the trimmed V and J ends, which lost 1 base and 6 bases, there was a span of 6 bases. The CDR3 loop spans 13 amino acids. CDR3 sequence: CASSLDGPGELFF. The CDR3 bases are TGTGCCAGCAGCTTAGATGGGCCCGGGGAGCTGTTTTTT.

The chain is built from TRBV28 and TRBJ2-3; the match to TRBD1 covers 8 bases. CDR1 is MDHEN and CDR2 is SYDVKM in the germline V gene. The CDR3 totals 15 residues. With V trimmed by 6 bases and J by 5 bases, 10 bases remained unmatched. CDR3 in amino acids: CASRQDRGRRDTQYF. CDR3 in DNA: TGTGCCAGCAGACAAGACAGGGGACGTCGAGATACGCAGTATTTT.

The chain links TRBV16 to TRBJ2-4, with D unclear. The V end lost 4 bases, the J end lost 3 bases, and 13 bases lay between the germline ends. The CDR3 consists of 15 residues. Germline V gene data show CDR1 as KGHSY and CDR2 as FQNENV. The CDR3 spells CASSLLSPRKNIQYF. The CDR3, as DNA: TGTGCCAGCAGCCTACTGTCCCCCCGCAAAAACATTCAGTACTTC.

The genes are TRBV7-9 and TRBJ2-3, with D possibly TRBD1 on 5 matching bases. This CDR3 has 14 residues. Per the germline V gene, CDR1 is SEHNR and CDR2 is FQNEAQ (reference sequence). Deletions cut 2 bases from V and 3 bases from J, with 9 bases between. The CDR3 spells CASSLSQGTDTQYF. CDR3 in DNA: TGTGCCAGCAGCTTATCGCAGGGAACAGATACGCAGTATTTT.

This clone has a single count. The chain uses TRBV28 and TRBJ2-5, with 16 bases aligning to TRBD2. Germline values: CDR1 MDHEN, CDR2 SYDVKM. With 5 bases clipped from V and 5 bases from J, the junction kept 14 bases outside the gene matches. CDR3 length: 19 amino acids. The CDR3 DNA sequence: TGTGCCAGCAGTGGGGACCCCGGGACTAGCGGGGGGGCCTGGGAGACCCAGTACTTC. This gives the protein CASSGDPGTSGGAWETQYF.

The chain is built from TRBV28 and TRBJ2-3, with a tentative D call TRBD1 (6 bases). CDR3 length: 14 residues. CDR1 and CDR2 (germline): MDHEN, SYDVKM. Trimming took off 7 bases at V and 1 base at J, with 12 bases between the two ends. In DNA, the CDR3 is TGTGCCAGCAACTGGGGGCAGGGCACAGATACGCAGTATTTT. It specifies CASNWGQGTDTQYF.